This TCR beta chain was captured by sequencing in a study of T cell repertoires in cytomegalovirus infection. Looking at the study overall: From public TCR beta signatures came an indication of both CMV infection and matching HLA type.

Points on this clonotype: No antigen is known for it.

TCRdb re-called the reads through MiXCR, storing one row per CDR3 protein. The table includes about 920,000 distinct CDR3 sequences, around 32% detected once. Trimming took 5 bases from V and 6 from J, leaving 13 bases between them. Germline CDR1 is SGHNT and CDR2 is YENEEA. CDR3 length: 13 residues. This chain connects TRBV11-3 to TRBJ1-1, with unresolved D. The sample in question was cultured CD8+ T cells from PBMCs, obtained from culture after CMV antigen stimulation. This sequence was found in a human donor in good health (CMV status not recorded). Some clones in this sample may be carry-over from other donors' samples. The CDR3 nucleotides are TGTGCCAGCAGCCCCCGTGCGGGGTCTGAAGCTTTCTTT. This codes for CASSPRAGSEAFF.